The 2 T cell receptor beta chains below were found in one sample sequenced in a study of blood T cell repertoires in COVID-19. The data were produced by immunoSEQ multiplex PCR, yet TCRdb's version contains in-frame clones alone and is incomplete. Among fewer than 200,000 clones listed, 88% were seen once. Specimen: peripheral blood. These receptors all come from a man in his 60s with acute or convalescent COVID-19.

This sequence joins TRBV11-3 and TRBJ2-1, with 8 positions matching TRBD2. Per the germline V gene, CDR1 is SGHNT and CDR2 is YENEEA. The CDR3 spans 12 residues. V shed 6 bases, J shed 9 bases, and the junction held 4 bases outside the gene matches. The CDR3 is CASSREGTEQFF. In DNA, the CDR3 is TGTGCCAGCAGTCGGGAGGGGACTGAGCAGTTCTTC.

This chain connects TRBV27 to TRBJ1-2; possibly TRBD1 for D (5 bases). Trimming shortened V by 5 bases and J by 7 bases, and 8 bases separated the two germline ends. Looked up from germline, CDR1 is MNHEY and CDR2 is SMNVEV (reference sequence). The CDR3 extends over 11 amino acids. CDR3 bases: TGTGCCAGCAGTGGGGGGGGTGGCTACACCTTC. The encoded protein is CASSGGGGYTF.